This paragraph covers one T cell receptor (beta chain) sequence. The PCR ran on 60 Vbeta and 13 Jbeta primers. Generated by immunoSEQ multiplex PCR, the TCRdb table keeps only in-frame clones and is missing some. The data show some 96,000 clones, 70% to 80% seen once. These data come from a study of cytomegalovirus exposure and HLA in healthy donors. Whole-study context: HLA-typed donors were the source of roughly 80 million unique TCRs held in an early data release.

This CDR3 is 15 amino acids long. The germline V gene encodes CDR1 SGHRS and CDR2 YFSETQ. Losses at the gene ends were 4 bases for V and 4 bases for J; bases not matched to a gene: 7. The sample consisted of PBMCs. The origin of this receptor is a female donor in good health and CMV-seronegative. The chain is built from TRBV5-1 and TRBJ1-2, with 10 bases lining up with TRBD1. Here the CDR3 reads CASSQWTGGGYGYTF. The CDR3 nucleotides read TGCGCCAGCAGCCAATGGACAGGGGGAGGCTATGGCTACACCTTC.